One sample yielded the 16 T cell receptor beta chains listed below, sequenced in a study of cytomegalovirus exposure and HLA in healthy donors. Researchers ran the PCR with 60 Vbeta and 13 Jbeta primers. TCRdb's table, derived via immunoSEQ multiplex PCR, lists solely in-frame clones and lacks some. Of approximately 130,000 clones in the sample, 70% to 80% are singletons; the top ten hold around 1.2%. Sequencing input: PBMCs. The receptors were gathered from a man aged 45-60 years in good health and CMV-seronegative.

The CDR3 nucleotides read TGTGCCAGCAGCAGAAGACAGGGGTCGGAAGGGGCCAACGTCCTGACTTTC. Translating it yields CASSRRQGSEGANVLTF. The J gene is TRBJ2-6, the V gene TRBV9; 8 nucleotides line up with TRBD1. The germline CDR1 and CDR2 sequences are SGDLS and YYNGEE. This CDR3 spans 17 amino acids. V was pared by 4 bases and J by 4 bases, with 10 bases of the junction left unmatched.

The CDR3 region has the DNA TGTGCCAGCAGTTTCCGGGACAGGCCTTCCTACGAGCAGTACTTC. Translation gives CASSFRDRPSYEQYF. The gene calls are TRBV28 and TRBJ2-7; 8 nucleotides align to TRBD1. The V gene end was trimmed by 3 bases and the J gene end by 1 base; junction bases not matched to a gene: 5. Germline CDR1 MDHEN, CDR2 SYDVKM. There are 15 residues in the CDR3. The full variable domain, with the rest looked up from reference TRBV28 and TRBJ2-7, is DVKVTQSSRYLVKRTGEKVFLECVQDMDHENMFWYRQDPGLGLRLIYFSYDVKMKEKGDIPEGYSVSREKKERFSLILESASTNQTSMYLCASSFRDRPSYEQYFGPGTRLTVT.

V and J are TRBV4-2 and TRBJ2-7, with D hard to call. Germline values: CDR1 LGHNA, CDR2 YNFKEQ. CDR3 length equals 14 residues. The V gene lost 1 base and the J gene lost 6 bases, with 13 bases spanning the gap. Here the CDR3 reads CASSQVTDMGEQYF. Here the CDR3 DNA reads TGTGCCAGCAGCCAAGTAACCGACATGGGCGAGCAGTACTTC.

The chain employs TRBV28 and TRBJ1-6; TRBD1 matches at 7 bases. V was clipped by 6 bases and J by 8 bases; unmatched bases: 19. The CDR3 runs 18 residues. In germline, CDR1 is MDHEN, CDR2 SYDVKM. The CDR3 sequence is CASRPPPERQGKDSPLHF. The CDR3 bases are TGTGCCAGCAGACCCCCCCCGGAACGACAGGGCAAGGATTCACCCCTCCACTTT. The complete variable domain, with remaining parts taken from reference TRBV28 and TRBJ1-6, reads DVKVTQSSRYLVKRTGEKVFLECVQDMDHENMFWYRQDPGLGLRLIYFSYDVKMKEKGDIPEGYSVSREKKERFSLILESASTNQTSMYLCASRPPPERQGKDSPLHFGNGTRLTVT.

The J gene is TRBJ2-5, the V gene TRBV7-2, with 8 positions matching TRBD1. Germline V CDR1 and CDR2: SGHTA, FQGNSA. The ends lost 5 bases at V and 5 bases at J; junction bases unmatched: 10. There are 15 residues in the CDR3. CDR3 bases: TGTGCCAGCAGCCGGACAGGGTTAGGTATGGAGACCCAGTACTTC. It encodes CASSRTGLGMETQYF.

This sequence joins TRBV2 and TRBJ2-2, with D possibly matching TRBD1 (6 bases). V lost 6 bases and J 1 base, leaving 9 bases between the germline ends. Per the germline V gene, CDR1 is SNHLY and CDR2 is FYNNEI. The CDR3 is 14 residues long. The CDR3 nucleotides read TGTGCCAGCAGGGCGACAGGGAACACCGGGGAGCTGTTTTTT. This gives the protein CASRATGNTGELFF.

Remarks on this clone: Distinct nucleotide sequences in the sample also encode this CDR3. This chain links TRBV5-1 with TRBJ2-7, with 12 bases lining up with TRBD1. Per germline, CDR1 SGHRS and CDR2 YFSETQ. CDR3 length: 14 amino acids. J was trimmed by 5 bases and V by 2 bases; bases with no gene match: 2. CDR3 sequence: CASSFGTGGDEQYF. The CDR3 DNA reads TGCGCCAGCAGCTTCGGGACAGGGGGCGACGAGCAGTACTTC.

This chain uses TRBV23-1 with TRBJ1-5, with D tentatively TRBD1 (6 bases). TRBV23-1 has ORF status, its function being uncertain. Trimming took off 2 bases at V and 4 bases at J, with 12 bases between the two ends. This CDR3 is 15 amino acids long. CDR3: CASSQPGQHNQPQHF. CDR3 DNA sequence: TGCGCCAGCAGTCAACCGGGACAACATAATCAGCCCCAGCATTTT.

V and J are TRBV7-9 and TRBJ2-7, with D tentatively TRBD1 (5 bases). From germline, CDR1 is SEHNR and CDR2 FQNEAQ (reference sequence). The CDR3 covers 16 residues. Deletions cut 0 bases from V and 2 bases from J, with 14 bases between. DNA of the CDR3: TGTGCCAGCAGCTTAGCCCAGGGCGTTTGGACCTACGAGCAGTACTTC. Translated, it gives CASSLAQGVWTYEQYF.

A remark on this clone: Other DNA sequences in the same sample also yield this CDR3. J is TRBJ2-7 and V is TRBV28; 11 nucleotides line up with TRBD2. The CDR3 is 15 amino acids. Germline-derived CDR1 and CDR2 are MDHEN and SYDVKM. Unmatched junction bases numbered 3, after V lost 2 bases and J lost 3 bases. The CDR3: CASSLGTSGSYEQYF. The CDR3 DNA reads as TGTGCCAGCAGTTTAGGGACTAGCGGAAGCTACGAGCAGTACTTC.

The rearrangement joins TRBV9 to TRBJ2-3; D unclear. Per germline, CDR1 SGDLS and CDR2 YYNGEE. V lost 3 bases to trimming and J lost 1 base, with 6 bases between them. This CDR3 spans 13 amino acids. CDR3 residues: CASSAEGTDTQYF. In DNA form, the CDR3 reads TGTGCCAGCAGCGCTGAGGGCACAGATACGCAGTATTTT.

This clone was seen more than once but under ten times. This chain links TRBV10-3 with TRBJ1-3; D may be TRBD1 (5 bases). V gave up 6 bases and J gave up 4 bases, with 7 bases separating them. The germline V gene encodes CDR1 ENHRY and CDR2 SYGVKD. The length of the CDR3 is 12 residues. CDR3 in DNA: TGTGCCATCAGCCCAGGGGGAAACACCATATATTTT. It yields the protein CAISPGGNTIYF.

The rearrangement joins TRBV29-1 to TRBJ2-5; D unresolved. The J call may be incorrect, as the DNA end agrees better with TRBJ2-7. Germline V CDR1 and CDR2: SQVTM, ANQGSEA. This CDR3 has 11 amino acids. The CDR3 sequence: CSVKETYEQYF. CDR3 in DNA: TGCAGCGTGAAGGAGACCTACGAGCAGTACTTC.

The chain couples TRBV7-2 to TRBJ2-7; D not resolved. CDR1 and CDR2 (germline): SGHTA, FQGNSA. V was clipped by 5 bases and J by 2 bases, with 13 bases between them. This CDR3 contains 14 residues. Here the CDR3 reads CASSPESVPYEQYF. The CDR3, as DNA: TGTGCCAGCAGCCCGGAGAGTGTCCCCTACGAGCAGTACTTC. Full variable domain (rest looked up from reference TRBV7-2 and TRBJ2-7): GAGVSQSPSNKVTEKGKDVELRCDPISGHTALYWYRQSLGQGLEFLIYFQGNSAPDKSGLPSDRFSAERTGGSVSTLTIQRTQQEDSAVYLCASSPESVPYEQYFGPGTRLTVT.

V usage is TRBV7-9 and J usage is TRBJ2-1, with D tentatively TRBD1 (6 bases). CDR1 is SEHNR, CDR2 FQNEAQ, per germline (reference sequence). The CDR3 is made up of 13 amino acids. Trimming removed 3 bases at V and 4 bases at J, with 7 bases between. CDR3 DNA sequence: TGTGCCAGCAGCTTGGGACAATACAATGAGCAGTTCTTC. It specifies CASSLGQYNEQFF.

This CDR3 is CASSPTTRGATNEKLFF. The CDR3 bases are TGTGCCAGCTCACCAACAACAAGGGGTGCAACTAATGAAAAACTGTTTTTT. The V gene is TRBV18, the J gene TRBJ1-4, with D perhaps TRBD1 (5 bases). The germline V gene has CDR1 KGHSH and CDR2 LQKENI. With 2 bases removed from V and 0 bases from J, the gap between germline ends came to 13 bases. This CDR3 has 17 residues. The full variable domain, in which reference TRBV18 and TRBJ1-4 provide the parts outside the CDR3, is NAGVMQNPRHLVRRRGQEARLRCSPMKGHSHVYWYRQLPEEGLKFMVYLQKENIIDESGMPKERFSAEFPKEGPSILRIQQVVRGDSAAYFCASSPTTRGATNEKLFFGSGTQLSVL.